This T cell receptor beta chain was documented in a study of spatial heterogeneity in lung cancer. Each CDR3 protein gets one entry after TCRdb re-called the 5' RACE reads with MiXCR. The top ten hold around a tenth of the sample, which has 6,000 to 7,500 distinct CDR3 sequences, 1% to 1.5% seen once. Findings and limits, study-wide: Approximate estimated coverage of tumor T cells amounted to 6.5% to 8% for alpha and 13% for beta chains. It was found that expanded intratumoral alpha and beta TCR counts tracked tumor mutation counts.

By share, this clonotype ranks as medium-sized (0.01 to 0.1%). Its specificity is not known. Germline CDR1 reads SGHTS; CDR2 reads YDEGEE. Trimming cost V 0 bases and J 0 bases, with 2 bases left between them. The CDR3 extends over 13 amino acids. Stated time point: sample taken at primary tumor resection. V is TRBV5-8 and J is TRBJ2-3; D remains ambiguous. This TCR derives from a male donor with early-stage non-small cell lung cancer. The sequenced sample was lung tumor tissue, obtained at surgery. The CDR3 DNA reads as TGTGCCAGCAGCTTGGACAGCACAGATACGCAGTATTTT. This sequence encodes CASSLDSTDTQYF.